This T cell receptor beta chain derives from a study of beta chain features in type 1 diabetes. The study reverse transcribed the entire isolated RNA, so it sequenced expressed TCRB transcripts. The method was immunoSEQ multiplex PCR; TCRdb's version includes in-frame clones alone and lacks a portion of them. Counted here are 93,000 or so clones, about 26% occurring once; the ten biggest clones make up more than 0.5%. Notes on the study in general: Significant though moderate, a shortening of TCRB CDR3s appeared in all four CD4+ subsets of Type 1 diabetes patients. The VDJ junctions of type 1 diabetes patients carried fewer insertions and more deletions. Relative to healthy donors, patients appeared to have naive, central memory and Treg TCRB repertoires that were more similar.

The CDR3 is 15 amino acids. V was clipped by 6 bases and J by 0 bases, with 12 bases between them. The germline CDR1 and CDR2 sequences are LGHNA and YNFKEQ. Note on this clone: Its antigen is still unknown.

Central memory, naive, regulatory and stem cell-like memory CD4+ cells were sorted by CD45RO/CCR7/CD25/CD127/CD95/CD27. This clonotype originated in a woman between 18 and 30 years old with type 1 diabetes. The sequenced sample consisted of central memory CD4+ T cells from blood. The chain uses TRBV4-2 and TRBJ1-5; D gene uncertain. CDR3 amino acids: CASRSAVNSNQPQHF. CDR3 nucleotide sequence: TGTGCCAGCAGATCGGCGGTCAATAGCAATCAGCCCCAGCATTTT.